These T cell receptor beta chains were read from a single sample in a study of blood T cell repertoires in COVID-19. Repertoires were generated with immunoSEQ multiplex PCR, while TCRdb's copy carries only in-frame clones and drops some. Among about 70,000 clones listed, around 85% were seen once. Sequenced material: peripheral blood. Receptors originate from a human donor in a cohort sampled during active COVID-19. Each CDR3 is given with its conserved first and last residue.

V	J	CDR3
TRBV6-6	TRBJ2-1	CASRAGGNEQFF
TRBV5-1	TRBJ2-3	CASSPPAGDTDTQYF
TRBV19	TRBJ1-1	CASGTGDRNTEAFF
TRBV5-1	TRBJ2-7	CASSLAGIDYEQYF
TRBV7-2	TRBJ2-7	CASSLGSGTGSYEQYF
TRBV6-5	TRBJ2-1	CASSYLTSGGGNEQFF
TRBV5-1	TRBJ2-3	CASSQVPSPPDTQYF
TRBV15	TRBJ1-4	CATSARDRGEKLFF
TRBV7-2	TRBJ1-5	CASSLGGAGMNQPQHF
TRBV19	TRBJ1-2	CASSIEMGRAYGYTF
TRBV18	TRBJ1-3	CASSPPGLGGNTIYF
TRBV5-1	TRBJ2-1	CASKRLAGNNEQFF
TRBV5-1	TRBJ2-2	CASSLRSRTGPNTGELFF
TRBV27	TRBJ1-2	CASSLIQGDGYTF
TRBV24-1	TRBJ2-5	CATSDFSRGPETQYF
TRBV28	TRBJ1-4	CASSSHSGANEKLFF
TRBV5-4	TRBJ1-3	CASSLDRAGNTIYF
TRBV19	TRBJ2-5	CASGVAGEEETQYF
TRBV5-6	TRBJ2-3	CASSRQGQDTQYF
TRBV19	TRBJ1-1	CASSIGPQMNTEAFF
TRBV30	TRBJ1-1	CAWSAMNTEAFF
TRBV7-2	TRBJ2-5	CASSLERGETQYF
TRBV30	TRBJ1-1	CAWRGVGTAKAFF
TRBV3-1/TRBV3-2	TRBJ2-3	CASSPRLRRGAADTQYF
TRBV7-2	TRBJ1-5	CASSSDRDTQPQHF
TRBV2	TRBJ2-7	CASNMDSSYEQYF
TRBV5-1	TRBJ2-1	CASSPSGGQYNEQFF
TRBV29-1	TRBJ2-1	CSAFAPDNEQFF
TRBV6-2/TRBV6-3	TRBJ2-5	CASSRRGQGLGETQYF
TRBV6-1	TRBJ1-4	CASSEAGLNEKLFF
TRBV7-2	TRBJ2-7	CASSFTTVGQYF
TRBV5-6	TRBJ2-4	CASSGRQGAPVGRNIQYF
TRBV2	TRBJ2-3	CASSFSPGLAGGTQYF
TRBV29-1	TRBJ2-2	CSVAQGARSTGELFF
TRBV6-5	TRBJ2-7	CASTNGWSSYEQYF
TRBV6-5	TRBJ1-2	CASSYGGNSNGYTF
TRBV4-2	TRBJ2-7	CASSQESASFPYEQYF
TRBV30	TRBJ1-1	CAWGPLGGMNTEAFF
TRBV28	TRBJ2-1	CASSLIQGSSYNEQFF
TRBV4-3	TRBJ1-5	CASSQDLLRDDQPQHF
TRBV3-1/TRBV3-2	TRBJ2-2	CASSQGGHSAGELFF
TRBV13	TRBJ2-3	CASYGLAGAISTDTQYF
TRBV5-1	TRBJ1-3	CASSLTGSSGNTIYF
TRBV29-1	TRBJ2-4	CSVVVSKNKAIQYF
TRBV24-1	TRBJ2-7	CATSDPADRGLDEQYF
TRBV6-2/TRBV6-3	TRBJ2-5	CASSSNRGRETQYF
TRBV27	TRBJ2-3	CATPWRGPYTDTQYF
TRBV29-1	TRBJ2-5	CSVGRQGPETQYF
TRBV6-4	TRBJ2-3	CASSVREGTDTQYF
TRBV6-2/TRBV6-3	TRBJ2-2	CASSQNRSPGELFF